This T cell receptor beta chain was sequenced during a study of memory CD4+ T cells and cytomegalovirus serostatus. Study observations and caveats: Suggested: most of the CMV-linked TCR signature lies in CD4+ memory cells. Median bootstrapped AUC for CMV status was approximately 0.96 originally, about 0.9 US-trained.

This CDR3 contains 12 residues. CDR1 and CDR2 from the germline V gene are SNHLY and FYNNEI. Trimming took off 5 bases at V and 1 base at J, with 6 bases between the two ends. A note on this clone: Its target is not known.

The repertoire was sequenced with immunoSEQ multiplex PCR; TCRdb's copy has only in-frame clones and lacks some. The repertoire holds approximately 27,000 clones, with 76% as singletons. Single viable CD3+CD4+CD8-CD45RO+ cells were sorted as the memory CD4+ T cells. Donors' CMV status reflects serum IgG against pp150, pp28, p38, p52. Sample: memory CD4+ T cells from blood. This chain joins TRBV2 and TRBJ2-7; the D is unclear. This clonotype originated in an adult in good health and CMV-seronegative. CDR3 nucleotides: TGTGCCAGCAGTCTACAGTCCTACGAGCAGTACTTC. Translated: CASSLQSYEQYF.